The TCR beta chain described here comes from a study of post-analysis software for immune sequencing data. Study in general: Included courses were relapsing-remitting and secondary progressive multiple sclerosis; progressive-relapsing multiple sclerosis was also included.

Study-wide results and limits: Controls significantly exceeded multiple sclerosis patients in normalized Chao1 diversity. TRBV5-6, TRBV5-1 and TRBV20-1 belonged to a set of roughly five TRBV segments that were more frequent in patients than controls. Batch-matched samples strongly co-clustered by F measure.

This clonotype turned up a few times. The target antigen is unknown. The TCR beta cDNA libraries contained unique molecular identifiers. Between about 0.95 and 11 million T cells gave rise to 450,000 to 650,000 cDNA molecules. TCRdb recomputed calls from the PCR reads with MiXCR, one row per CDR3 protein. The sample lists roughly 580,000 distinct CDR3 sequences; roughly 45% were seen once. The J segment lost 4 bases and the V segment lost 2 bases, leaving 5 bases of the junction unmatched. The CDR3 contains 14 residues. CDR1 and CDR2 from the germline V gene are SEHNR and FQNEAQ (reference sequence). The rearrangement links TRBV7-9 to TRBJ2-7; 7 nucleotides agree with TRBD1. Sequenced: blood. This receptor was obtained from a girl aged 5-17 years with multiple sclerosis. The CDR3 loop reads CASSLQGELYEQYF. The DNA for the CDR3 is TGTGCCAGCAGCTTACAGGGGGAATTGTACGAGCAGTACTTC.